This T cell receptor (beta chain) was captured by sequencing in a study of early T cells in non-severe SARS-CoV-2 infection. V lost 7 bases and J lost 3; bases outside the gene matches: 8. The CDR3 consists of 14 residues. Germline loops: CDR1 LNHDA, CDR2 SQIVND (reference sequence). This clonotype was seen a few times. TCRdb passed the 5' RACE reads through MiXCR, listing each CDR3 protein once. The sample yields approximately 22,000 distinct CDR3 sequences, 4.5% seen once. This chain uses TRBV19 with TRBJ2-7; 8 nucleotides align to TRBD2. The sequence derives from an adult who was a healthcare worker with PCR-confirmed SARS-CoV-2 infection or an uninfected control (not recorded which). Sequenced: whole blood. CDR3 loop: CASTSRAGGYEQYF. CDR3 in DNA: TGTGCCAGTACCTCCCGGGCGGGAGGCTACGAGCAGTACTTC.